This T cell receptor (beta chain) was recorded in a study of blood T cell repertoires in COVID-19. Profiled with immunoSEQ multiplex PCR; TCRdb holds only in-frame clones, not every one. The sample lists about 230,000 clones, 70% to 90% occurring once. The sequence came from a woman between 70 and 85 years old with active or convalescent COVID-19. The specimen was peripheral blood.

The CDR3 here is CASSPTGDGYTF. The CDR3 DNA follows: TGTGCCAGCAGCCCGACAGGGGATGGCTACACCTTC. The gene calls are TRBV13 and TRBJ1-2; 8 bases map to TRBD1. With 5 bases clipped from V and 6 bases from J, the junction kept 2 bases outside the gene matches. Germline-derived CDR1 and CDR2 are PRHDT and FYEKMQ (reference sequence). CDR3 length: 12 amino acids.